Sequencing of this T cell receptor (beta chain) was carried out in a study of blood T cell repertoires in COVID-19. At the level of the study: T cells, B-cell-depleted T cells, or PBMCs provided the cDNA or gDNA that served as material.

Symptom resolution, clearance, or two negative PCRs marked donors in Cohort 3 as recovered. V was clipped by 2 bases and J by 3 bases, with 10 bases between them. Germline V gene sequence: CDR1 MDHEN, CDR2 SYDVKM. The CDR3 is made up of 14 amino acids. Sequencing used immunoSEQ multiplex PCR; TCRdb keeps in-frame clones, though not all of them. The top ten hold approximately 5.5% of the sample, which has about 320,000 clones, around nine tenths seen once. Material for sequencing was PBMCs or T cells enriched from blood (not recorded which). The chain is built from TRBV28 and TRBJ2-5; D might be TRBD1 (6 bases). This receptor was identified in a man in his 60s who had recovered from COVID-19. CDR3: CASSLPRGKETQYF. The DNA of the CDR3 is TGTGCCAGCAGTTTACCCAGGGGTAAAGAGACCCAGTACTTC.